This entry lists 31 T cell receptor beta chains sequenced from one sample in a study of cytomegalovirus exposure and HLA in healthy donors. Amplification used 60 Vbeta primers and 13 Jbeta primers. Produced via immunoSEQ multiplex PCR; TCRdb's table is partial and in-frame only. There are approximately 90,000 clones in the sample; roughly 74% occur only once, and about 2.2% lies in the top ten. The sample taken for sequencing was PBMCs. The receptors were gathered from a middle-aged man in good health and CMV-seronegative.

The chain uses TRBV2 and TRBJ1-3; D perhaps matches TRBD1 (6 bases). The V end lost 6 bases, the J end lost 0 bases, and 12 bases lay between the germline ends. This CDR3 spans 15 amino acids. Looked up from germline, CDR1 is SNHLY and CDR2 is FYNNEI. CDR3 amino acids: CASRRDKSSGNTIYF. The CDR3 DNA reads as TGTGCCAGCAGAAGGGACAAATCCTCTGGAAACACCATATATTTT.

This clone has only a few counts. The rearrangement links TRBV5-6 to TRBJ2-7; the match to TRBD2 covers 9 bases. This CDR3 is built from 13 residues. The V segment lost 2 bases and the J segment 4 bases; nucleotides outside the gene matches: 1. Germline loops: CDR1 SGHDT, CDR2 YYEEEE. This CDR3 is CASSFSGSYEQYF. CDR3 sequence (DNA): TGTGCCAGCAGCTTTAGCGGGAGTTACGAGCAGTACTTC.

This clone was observed a handful of times. The chain carries TRBV28 and TRBJ1-5; maybe TRBD1 (6 bases). Germline CDR1 and CDR2: MDHEN and SYDVKM. The CDR3 is 15 amino acids. The V end lost 5 bases, the J end lost 3 bases, and 14 bases lay between the germline ends. The CDR3 DNA follows: TGTGCCAGCAGTAGATACGGACAGATCAATCAGCCCCAGCATTTT. This sequence encodes CASSRYGQINQPQHF. Filled out from reference TRBV28 and TRBJ1-5, the complete variable domain reads DVKVTQSSRYLVKRTGEKVFLECVQDMDHENMFWYRQDPGLGLRLIYFSYDVKMKEKGDIPEGYSVSREKKERFSLILESASTNQTSMYLCASSRYGQINQPQHFGDGTRLSIL.

The rearrangement uses TRBV7-3 and TRBJ1-1; unclear D gene. This CDR3 is 13 amino acids long. Trimming removed 4 bases from V and 0 bases from J, with 6 bases in between. Germline values: CDR1 SGHTA, CDR2 FQGTGA. CDR3 sequence: CASSSSMNTEAFF. The CDR3 region has the DNA TGTGCCAGCAGCTCCTCTATGAACACTGAAGCTTTCTTT.

The V call is TRBV5-1, the J call TRBJ2-7; TRBD2 is a possible D gene (6 bases). CDR1 SGHRS and CDR2 YFSETQ come from the germline V gene. The CDR3 totals 14 residues. V lost 2 bases and J 2 bases, leaving 11 bases between the germline ends. The CDR3 nucleotides are TGCGCCAGCAGCTTAAGGGCGGGAACCTACGAGCAGTACTTC. Its protein is CASSLRAGTYEQYF.

The CDR3 reads CASSSGQTNTEAFF. CDR3 nucleotide sequence: TGTGCCAGCAGTTCGGGACAGACGAACACTGAAGCTTTCTTT. The V gene is TRBV28, the J gene TRBJ1-1, with 7 nucleotides matching TRBD1. Germline CDR1 and CDR2: MDHEN and SYDVKM. The CDR3 is 14 amino acids. J was trimmed by 1 base and V by 4 bases; bases with no gene match: 3.

The chain has TRBV28 and TRBJ1-2; 8 bases are shared with TRBD1. V lost 2 bases and J lost 7; bases outside the gene matches: 6. CDR3 length equals 14 residues. The germline CDR1 and CDR2 sequences are MDHEN and SYDVKM. Here the CDR3 reads CASSLGQGAGGYTF. CDR3 sequence (DNA): TGTGCCAGCAGTTTAGGGCAGGGGGCGGGTGGCTACACCTTC.

The V gene is TRBV9, the J gene TRBJ1-2; D gene ambiguous. The CDR3 covers 13 residues. Looked up from germline, CDR1 is SGDLS and CDR2 is YYNGEE. The ends were cut back, 3 bases at V and 7 bases at J, with 13 bases in the middle. The CDR3 DNA reads as TGTGCCAGCAGCGGCGGGTTCGCCCCTGGCTACACCTTC. Translating gives CASSGGFAPGYTF.

The rearrangement links TRBV14 to TRBJ1-2; TRBD1 agrees at 8 bases. CDR3 size: 15 residues. V shed 4 bases and J 4 bases; nucleotides not matched to a gene: 8. The germline CDR1 and CDR2 sequences are SGHDN and FVKESK. CDR3 bases: TGTGCCAGCAGCCCGACAGGGGCCCCCTCCTATGGCTACACCTTC. This sequence encodes CASSPTGAPSYGYTF.

V usage is TRBV21-1 and J usage is TRBJ2-5; the table's D call TRBD1 went unverified against the DNA. TRBV21-1 has pseudogene status. CDR3 length: 15 amino acids. The CDR3 reads CASTEHRGRAETQYF. The CDR3 DNA follows: TGTGCCAGCACCGAACACAGGGGGAGGGCAGAGACCCAGTACTTC.

The chain combines TRBV11-3 with TRBJ1-2; D call uncertain. CDR3 size: 13 residues. Trimming cost V 1 base and J 3 bases, with 6 bases left between them. CDR1 and CDR2 from the germline V gene are SGHNT and YENEEA. CDR3 in amino acids: CASSLVPDYGYTF. CDR3 bases: TGTGCCAGCAGCTTAGTCCCTGACTATGGCTACACCTTC.

The V call is TRBV18, the J call TRBJ1-4, with D possibly matching TRBD1 (6 bases). Germline V gives CDR1 KGHSH, CDR2 LQKENI. This CDR3 is built from 13 residues. V was shortened by 8 bases and J by 8 bases, with 15 bases between the two germline ends. CDR3 in amino acids: CASAYRENEKLFF. The CDR3 DNA reads TGTGCCAGCGCATACAGGGAGAACGAAAAACTGTTTTTT.

The chain recombines TRBV7-6 with TRBJ1-1; 7 nucleotides match TRBD1. This CDR3 region has 13 residues. Germline loops: CDR1 SGHVS, CDR2 FNYEAQ. Trimming took 1 base from V and 10 from J; bases not matched to a gene: 6. CDR3 coding DNA: TGTGCCAGCAGCTTAGAAAGAGACAGGGCAGCTTTCTTT. Translation: CASSLERDRAAFF. Combining the CDR3 with reference TRBV7-6 and TRBJ1-1 gives the whole variable domain GAGVSQSPRYKVTKRGQDVALRCDPISGHVSLYWYRQALGQGPEFLTYFNYEAQQDKSGLPNDRFSAERPEGSISTLTIQRTEQRDSAMYRCASSLERDRAAFFGQGTRLTVV.

The chain uses TRBV11-1 and TRBJ1-6, with a weak D call TRBD1 (5 bases). Germline V gene data show CDR1 as SGHAT and CDR2 as FQDESV (reference sequence). CDR3 size: 14 residues. V shed 4 bases and J shed 8 bases, with 12 bases lying between them. CDR3 nucleotide sequence: TGTGCCAGCAGCTCGACAGTCATCGATTCACCCCTCCACTTT. This gives the protein CASSSTVIDSPLHF.

This rearrangement joins TRBV28 to TRBJ1-1; D is unclear. The CDR3 runs to 12 residues. Germline V lookup: CDR1 MDHEN, CDR2 SYDVKM. V was shortened by 6 bases and J by 7 bases, with 12 bases between the two germline ends. Here the CDR3 reads CASSVTHGEAFF. The CDR3 region has the DNA TGTGCCAGCAGCGTAACGCACGGTGAAGCTTTCTTT.

The V call is TRBV6-6, the J call TRBJ2-3, with D tentatively TRBD2 (5 bases). Germline assignment: CDR1 MNHNY and CDR2 SVGAGI (reference sequence). Between the trimmed V and J ends, which lost 0 bases and 4 bases, there was a span of 14 bases. This CDR3 has 16 residues. The DNA of the CDR3 is TGTGCCAGCAGTTACTCGAGAAGGAGGAGTGCAGATACGCAGTATTTT. This gives the protein CASSYSRRRSADTQYF.

This clone was seen only a few times. This specimen includes other DNA sequences encoding the same CDR3. This sequence joins TRBV5-4 and TRBJ1-1, with D perhaps TRBD1 (5 bases). The CDR3 consists of 13 residues. Germline V gene lookup returns CDR1 SGHNT and CDR2 YYREEE (reference sequence). Deletions cut 5 bases from V and 2 bases from J, with 10 bases between. For the CDR3, the DNA is TGTGCCAGCAGTTCGACAGTTAACACTGAAGCTTTCTTT. Translated: CASSSTVNTEAFF.

V is TRBV6-5 and J is TRBJ1-1, with D perhaps TRBD1 (6 bases). Germline values: CDR1 MNHEY, CDR2 SVGAGI. This CDR3 region has 15 residues. The V end lost 2 bases, the J end lost 0 bases, and 10 bases lay between the germline ends. Here the CDR3 reads CASSYNRVMNTEAFF. CDR3 nucleotide sequence: TGTGCCAGCAGTTACAACAGGGTCATGAACACTGAAGCTTTCTTT.

Comments on this clone: Sequence at one end of the junction differs from germline and may be a read error. The chain recombines TRBV7-7 with TRBJ1-5, with 12 bases matching TRBD1. CDR1 is SSHAT, CDR2 FNYEAQ, per germline (reference sequence). This CDR3 region has 22 residues. DNA for the CDR3: TGTGCTAGCAGCTTTAACCCACCGCCGGGACAGGGGGCTTCTTTAAGCAATCAGCCCCAGCATTTT. Protein product: CASSFNPPPGQGASLSNQPQHF.

CDR3 sequence reads: CASSPLAGVPDTQYF. The CDR3 DNA follows: TGTGCCAGCAGTCCCCTAGCGGGAGTCCCAGATACGCAGTATTTT. The chain links TRBV6-4 to TRBJ2-3; 10 bases are shared with TRBD2. Germline values: CDR1 MRHNA, CDR2 SNTAGT. The CDR3 runs 15 residues. Trimming at V came to 5 bases and at J to 4 bases, leaving 6 bases not matched to a gene.

The V gene is TRBV9, the J gene TRBJ2-5; weak D call: TRBD1 (5 bases). CDR1 is SGDLS and CDR2 is YYNGEE in the germline V gene. The CDR3 is 13 amino acids. V lost 3 bases, J lost 7 bases, and 13 bases lay in between. The CDR3 spells CASSAGHKGTQYF. CDR3 bases: TGTGCCAGCAGCGCTGGACATAAGGGGACCCAGTACTTC.

V gene TRBV4-1 combines with J gene TRBJ1-2; TRBD1 aligns across 7 bases. Trimming at V came to 3 bases and at J to 4 bases, leaving 5 bases not matched to a gene. Germline loops: CDR1 MGHRA, CDR2 YSYEKL. CDR3 length: 14 amino acids. Written as DNA, the CDR3 is TGCGCCAGCAGCCATACGGGACAGCCCTATGGCTACACCTTC. Protein product: CASSHTGQPYGYTF.

This clone came up a few times. DNA of the CDR3: TGTGCCAGCAGCTTACGGGACGGGGACTCCTCAGGAAAACTGTTTTTT. Its protein product is CASSLRDGDSSGKLFF. This chain connects TRBV11-3 to TRBJ1-4, with D perhaps matching TRBD1 (5 bases). Germline CDR1 reads SGHNT; CDR2 reads YENEEA. Trimming pared 2 bases from V and 10 bases from J, leaving 20 bases between. The CDR3 contains 16 residues. The full variable domain, completed using reference TRBV11-3 and TRBJ1-4, is EAGVVQSPRYKIIEKKQPVAFWCNPISGHNTLYWYLQNLGQGPELLIRYENEEAVDDSQLPKDRFSAERLKGVDSTLKIQPAELGDSAVYLCASSLRDGDSSGKLFFGSGTQLSVL.

The chain recombines TRBV2 with TRBJ1-2; tentative D call: TRBD1 (6 bases). This CDR3 has 15 residues. V was clipped by 6 bases and J by 0 bases, with 14 bases between them. The germline V gene has CDR1 SNHLY and CDR2 FYNNEI. The chain's CDR3 is CASRLFPGANYGYTF. The DNA of the CDR3 is TGTGCCAGCAGGCTTTTCCCAGGGGCTAACTATGGCTACACCTTC. Supplemented by reference TRBV2 and TRBJ1-2, the full variable domain reads EPEVTQTPSHQVTQMGQEVILRCVPISNHLYFYWYRQILGQKVEFLVSFYNNEISEKSEIFDDQFSVERPDGSNFTLKIRSTKLEDSAMYFCASRLFPGANYGYTFGSGTRLTVV.

This rearrangement joins TRBV5-6 to TRBJ2-1, with 9 bases matching TRBD2. In germline, CDR1 is SGHDT, CDR2 YYEEEE. The trim removed 4 bases at V and 6 bases at J, leaving 11 bases unmatched. CDR3 length equals 16 residues. The CDR3 sequence: CASSRPLGGRGNEQFF. The CDR3 DNA follows: TGTGCCAGCAGCCGACCCCTGGGCGGGAGGGGCAATGAGCAGTTCTTC.

The chain recombines TRBV5-1 with TRBJ1-1, with 10 bases that match TRBD1. J lost 5 bases, V lost 4 bases, and 2 bases had no gene match. The CDR3 has 13 residues. The germline CDR1 and CDR2 sequences are SGHRS and YFSETQ. CDR3 nucleotide sequence: TGCGCCAGCAGCGGGGGACAGGGGACTGAAGCTTTCTTT. Translating it yields CASSGGQGTEAFF.

J is TRBJ1-4 and V is TRBV7-9, with a tentative D call TRBD1 (6 bases). V dropped 4 bases and J dropped 8 bases, with 17 bases sitting between them. The CDR3 length is 15 residues. The germline gives CDR1 SEHNR, CDR2 FQNEAQ (reference sequence). CDR3 loop: CASSSNRDTQEKLFF. CDR3 nucleotides: TGTGCCAGCAGCTCTAACCGGGACACCCAGGAAAAACTGTTTTTT.

This clone showed up just a few times. The genes are TRBV15 and TRBJ2-1; no firm D call. The CDR3 is 14 residues long. Germline CDR1 LNHNV, CDR2 YYDKDF (reference sequence). V lost 5 bases to trimming and J lost 1 base, with 9 bases between them. CDR3 nucleotides: TGTGCCACCAGCCCCAGGCAGTCCTACAATGAGCAGTTCTTC. Its protein is CATSPRQSYNEQFF.

The chain carries TRBV6-5 and TRBJ1-1, with D possibly TRBD1 on 6 matching bases. The V gene lost 5 bases and the J gene lost 6 bases, with 19 bases spanning the gap. Germline CDR1 is MNHEY and CDR2 is SVGAGI. There are 15 residues in the CDR3. The CDR3 protein is CASSPRTVAGAEAFF. The CDR3 DNA is TGTGCCAGCAGTCCGCGGACGGTAGCAGGGGCTGAAGCTTTCTTT.

This clone was found a few times. The chain employs TRBV10-1 and TRBJ2-2; 10 bases agree with TRBD2. Per the germline V gene, CDR1 is WNHNN and CDR2 is SYGVQD (reference sequence). V was clipped by 5 bases and J by 8 bases; unmatched bases: 8. The CDR3 loop spans 15 amino acids. This CDR3 is CASSTDSGLAGELFF. DNA of the CDR3: TGCGCCAGCAGTACTGACTCGGGACTAGCGGGGGAGCTGTTTTTT.

The V and J genes are TRBV30 and TRBJ1-2; maybe TRBD1 (6 bases). This CDR3 has 14 residues. Trimming took off 2 bases at V and 4 bases at J, with 14 bases between the two ends. Germline loops: CDR1 GTSNPN, CDR2 SVGIG (reference sequence). The CDR3 DNA sequence: TGTGCCTGGAGTCCCGAGCTACAGGGCTATGGCTACACCTTC. Translating it yields CAWSPELQGYGYTF.